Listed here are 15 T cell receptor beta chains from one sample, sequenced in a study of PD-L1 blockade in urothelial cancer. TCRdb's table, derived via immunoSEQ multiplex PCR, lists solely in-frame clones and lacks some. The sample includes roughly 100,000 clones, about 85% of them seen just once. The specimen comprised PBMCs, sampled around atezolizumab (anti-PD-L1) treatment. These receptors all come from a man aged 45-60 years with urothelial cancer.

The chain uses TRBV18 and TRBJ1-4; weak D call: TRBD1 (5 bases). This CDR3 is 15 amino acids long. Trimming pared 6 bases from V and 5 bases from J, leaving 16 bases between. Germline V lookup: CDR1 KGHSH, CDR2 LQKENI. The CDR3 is CASSPAYRKNEKLFF. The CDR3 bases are TGTGCCAGCTCCCCAGCTTACAGGAAAAATGAAAAACTGTTTTTT. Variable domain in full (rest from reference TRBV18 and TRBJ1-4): NAGVMQNPRHLVRRRGQEARLRCSPMKGHSHVYWYRQLPEEGLKFMVYLQKENIIDESGMPKERFSAEFPKEGPSILRIQQVVRGDSAAYFCASSPAYRKNEKLFFGSGTQLSVL.

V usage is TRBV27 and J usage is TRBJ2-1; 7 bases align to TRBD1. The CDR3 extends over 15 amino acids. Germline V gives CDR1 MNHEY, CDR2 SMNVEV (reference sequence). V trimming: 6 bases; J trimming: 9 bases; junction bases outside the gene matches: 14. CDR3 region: CASRLSGTVTSEQFF. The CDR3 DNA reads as TGTGCCAGCAGGCTCTCCGGGACAGTTACTTCTGAGCAGTTCTTC.

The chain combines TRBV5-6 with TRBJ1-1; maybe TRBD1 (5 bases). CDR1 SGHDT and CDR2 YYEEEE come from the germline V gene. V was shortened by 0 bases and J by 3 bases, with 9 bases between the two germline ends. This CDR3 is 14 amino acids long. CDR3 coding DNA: TGTGCCAGCAGCTTGGAGGCGGGGGACACTGAAGCTTTCTTT. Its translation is CASSLEAGDTEAFF.

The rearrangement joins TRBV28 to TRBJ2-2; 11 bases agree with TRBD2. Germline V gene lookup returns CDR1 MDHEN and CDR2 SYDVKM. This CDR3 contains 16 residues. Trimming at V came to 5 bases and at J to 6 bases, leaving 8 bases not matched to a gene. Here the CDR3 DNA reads TGTGCCAGCAGTCTTACTAGCGGGAGCGCCGCCGGGGAGCTGTTTTTT. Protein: CASSLTSGSAAGELFF.

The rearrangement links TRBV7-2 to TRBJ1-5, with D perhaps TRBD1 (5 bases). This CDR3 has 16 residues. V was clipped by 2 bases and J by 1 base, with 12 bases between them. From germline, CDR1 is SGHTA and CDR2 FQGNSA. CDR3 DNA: TGTGCCAGCAGCTTAACATTTGACAGAAGCAATCAGCCCCAGCATTTT. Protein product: CASSLTFDRSNQPQHF.

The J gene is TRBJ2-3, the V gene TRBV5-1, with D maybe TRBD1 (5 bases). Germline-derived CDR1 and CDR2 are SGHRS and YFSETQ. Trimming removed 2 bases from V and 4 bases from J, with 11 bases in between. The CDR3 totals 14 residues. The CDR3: CASSLNRRSDTQYF. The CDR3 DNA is TGCGCCAGCAGCTTAAACAGGCGCTCAGATACGCAGTATTTT.

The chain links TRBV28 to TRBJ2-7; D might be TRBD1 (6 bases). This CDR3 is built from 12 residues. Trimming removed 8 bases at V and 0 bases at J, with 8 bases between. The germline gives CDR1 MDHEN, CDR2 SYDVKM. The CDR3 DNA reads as TGTGCCAGCGGGGGCCTCTCCTACGAGCAGTACTTC. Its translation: CASGGLSYEQYF.

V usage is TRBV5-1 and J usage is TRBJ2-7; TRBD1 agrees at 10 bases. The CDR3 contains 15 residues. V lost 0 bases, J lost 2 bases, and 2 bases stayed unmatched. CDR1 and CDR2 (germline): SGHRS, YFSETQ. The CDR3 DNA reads TGCGCCAGCAGCTTGGCGGGGACAGGGGCCTACGAGCAGTACTTC. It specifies CASSLAGTGAYEQYF.

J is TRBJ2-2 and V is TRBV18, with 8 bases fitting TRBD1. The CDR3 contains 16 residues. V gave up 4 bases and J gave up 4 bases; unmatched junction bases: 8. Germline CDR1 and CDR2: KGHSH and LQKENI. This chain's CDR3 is CASSQNRGASTGELFF. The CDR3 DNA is TGTGCCAGCTCACAGAACAGGGGGGCGAGCACCGGGGAGCTGTTTTTT.

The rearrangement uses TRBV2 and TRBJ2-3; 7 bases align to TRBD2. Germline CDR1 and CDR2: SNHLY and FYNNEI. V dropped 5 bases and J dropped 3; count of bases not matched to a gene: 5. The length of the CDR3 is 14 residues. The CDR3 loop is CASSSGMRTDTQYF. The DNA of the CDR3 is TGTGCCAGCAGTAGCGGGATGAGGACAGATACGCAGTATTTT.

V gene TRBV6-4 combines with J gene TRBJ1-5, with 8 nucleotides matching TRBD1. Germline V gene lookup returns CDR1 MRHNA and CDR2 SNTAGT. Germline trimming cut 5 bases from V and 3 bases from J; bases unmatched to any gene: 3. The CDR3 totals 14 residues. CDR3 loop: CASSPGQANQPQHF. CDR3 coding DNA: TGTGCCAGCAGTCCGGGACAGGCCAATCAGCCCCAGCATTTT.

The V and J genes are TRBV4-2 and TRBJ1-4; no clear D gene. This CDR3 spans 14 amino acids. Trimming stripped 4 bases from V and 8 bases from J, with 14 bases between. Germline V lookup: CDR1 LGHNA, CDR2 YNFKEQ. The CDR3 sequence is CASSPSPLGEKLFF. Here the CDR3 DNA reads TGTGCCAGCAGCCCATCCCCCCTTGGCGAAAAACTGTTTTTT.

The DNA of the CDR3 is TGTGCCAGCAGTACAGGGGGGTTGGGAACTGAAGCTTTCTTT. Protein sequence: CASSTGGLGTEAFF. This chain links TRBV2 with TRBJ1-1, with 8 bases lining up with TRBD1. In germline, CDR1 is SNHLY, CDR2 FYNNEI. The CDR3 length is 14 residues. The trim removed 5 bases at V and 5 bases at J, leaving 7 bases unmatched.

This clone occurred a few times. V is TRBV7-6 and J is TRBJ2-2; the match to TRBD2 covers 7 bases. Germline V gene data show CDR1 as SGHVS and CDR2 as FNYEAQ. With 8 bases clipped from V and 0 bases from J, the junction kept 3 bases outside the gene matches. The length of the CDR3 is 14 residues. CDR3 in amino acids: CASGLAANTGELFF. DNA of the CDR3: TGTGCCAGCGGTCTAGCGGCGAACACCGGGGAGCTGTTTTTT.

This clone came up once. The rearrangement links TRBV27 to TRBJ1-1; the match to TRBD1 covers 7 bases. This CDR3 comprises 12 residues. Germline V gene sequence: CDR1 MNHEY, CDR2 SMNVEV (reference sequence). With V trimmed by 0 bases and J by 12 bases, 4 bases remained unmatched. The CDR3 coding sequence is TGTGCCAGCAGTTTATCAGGGGGCAGGCCTTTCTTT. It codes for CASSLSGGRPFF.